The clone carrying this T cell receptor (beta chain) was observed at least ten times. Its antigen is still unknown. A much larger clone sits a single nucleotide away, making a read error possible. TCRdb recomputed calls from the reads with MiXCR, one row per CDR3 protein. This sample yields fewer than 550,000 distinct CDR3 sequences, of which around 11% are seen a single time; about 9.4% belongs to the top ten. CDR3 length: 15 amino acids. CDR1 and CDR2 (germline): SGHKS, YYEKEE (reference sequence). V lost 4 bases to trimming and J lost 4 bases; unmatched junction nucleotides: 5. These data are taken from a study of T cell repertoires in cytomegalovirus infection. For the study at large: Public TCR beta signatures were indicative of both CMV infection and a matching HLA type. Overall study results and limits: CMV carriers having the relevant HLA were flagged by cumulative public TCR beta family frequency.

The sequenced sample consisted of PBMCs. This clonotype was sampled from a human donor in good health (CMV status not recorded). Some clones in this sample may be carry-over from other donors' samples. This chain joins TRBV5-5 and TRBJ2-2, with 9 nucleotides matching TRBD1. CDR3 sequence (DNA): TGTGCCAGCAGCGTGGGACAGGGTGGCACCGGGGAGCTGTTTTTT. It translates to CASSVGQGGTGELFF.